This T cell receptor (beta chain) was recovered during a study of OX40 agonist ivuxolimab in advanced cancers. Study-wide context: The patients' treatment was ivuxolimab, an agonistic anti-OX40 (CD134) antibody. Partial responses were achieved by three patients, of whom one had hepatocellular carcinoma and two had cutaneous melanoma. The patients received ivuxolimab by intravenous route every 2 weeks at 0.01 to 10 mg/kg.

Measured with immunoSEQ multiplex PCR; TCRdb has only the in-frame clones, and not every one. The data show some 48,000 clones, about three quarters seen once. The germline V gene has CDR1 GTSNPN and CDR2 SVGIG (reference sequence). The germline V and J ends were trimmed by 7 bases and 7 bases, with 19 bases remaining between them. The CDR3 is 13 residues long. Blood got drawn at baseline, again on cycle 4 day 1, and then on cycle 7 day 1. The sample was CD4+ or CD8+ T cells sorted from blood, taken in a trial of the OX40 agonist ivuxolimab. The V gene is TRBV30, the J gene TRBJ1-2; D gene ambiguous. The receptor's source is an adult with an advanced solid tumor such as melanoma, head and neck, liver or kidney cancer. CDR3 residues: CAFRTLGGSGYTF. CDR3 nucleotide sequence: TGTGCCTTTCGGACCTTAGGAGGGTCTGGCTACACCTTC. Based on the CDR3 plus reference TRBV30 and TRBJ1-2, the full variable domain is SQTIHQWPATLVQPVGSPLSLECTVEGTSNPNLYWYRQAAGRGLQLLFYSVGIGQISSEVPQNLSASRPQDRQFILSSKKLLLSDSGFYLCAFRTLGGSGYTFGSGTRLTVV.